This T cell receptor (beta chain) was recorded in a study of shared clonotypes between healthy human individuals. Study context: The study used three CD4 naive, three CD4 memory, two CD8 naive and one CD8 memory plate per donor. Study-wide results and limits: Non-shared clonotypes were found to have lower generation probabilities than the clonotypes that were shared by all four of the sorted-subset donors.

The ends were cut back, 0 bases at V and 0 bases at J, with 9 bases in the middle. Looked up from germline, CDR1 is SGDLS and CDR2 is YYNGEE. The CDR3 spans 16 residues. As regards this clone: The antigen is undetermined.

Measured with immunoSEQ multiplex PCR; TCRdb has only the in-frame clones, and not every one. The repertoire has fewer than 400,000 clones, approximately 79% of them found once; the top ten carry about a tenth. The sequence came from a man aged 25 to 40 in good health. Sequencing was performed on memory CD4+ T cells sorted from blood. This sample's subset: CD45RA-negative fraction. This chain joins TRBV9 and TRBJ2-2, with no clear D. CDR3 amino acids: CASSVDAWANTGELFF. CDR3 coding DNA: TGTGCCAGCAGCGTAGACGCCTGGGCGAACACCGGGGAGCTGTTTTTT.